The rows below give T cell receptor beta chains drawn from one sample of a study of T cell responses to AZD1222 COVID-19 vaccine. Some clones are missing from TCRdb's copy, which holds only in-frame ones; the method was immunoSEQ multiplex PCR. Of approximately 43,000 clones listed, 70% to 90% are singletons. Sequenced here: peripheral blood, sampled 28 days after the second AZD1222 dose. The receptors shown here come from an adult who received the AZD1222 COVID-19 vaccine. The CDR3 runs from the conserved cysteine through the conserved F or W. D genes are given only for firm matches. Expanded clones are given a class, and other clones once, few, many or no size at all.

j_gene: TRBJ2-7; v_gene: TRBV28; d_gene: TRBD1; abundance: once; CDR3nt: TGTGCCAGCAGTTCCGGACAGGGTGTCCACGAGCAGTACTTC; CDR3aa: CASSSGQGVHEQYF
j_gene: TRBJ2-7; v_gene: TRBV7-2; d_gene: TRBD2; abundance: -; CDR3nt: TGTGCCAGCGGGGAGGGCGGAGCCTACGAGCAGTACTTC; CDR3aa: CASGEGGAYEQYF
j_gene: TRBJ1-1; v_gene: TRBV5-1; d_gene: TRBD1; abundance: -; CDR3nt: TGCGCCAGCAGCTTGCTCGGACAGGGCGACACTGAAGCTTTCTTT; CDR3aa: CASSLLGQGDTEAFF
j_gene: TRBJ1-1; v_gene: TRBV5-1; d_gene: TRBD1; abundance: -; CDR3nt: TGCGCCAGCAGCTCCCACCGGACAGGGGGAAACACTGAAGCTTTCTTT; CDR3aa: CASSSHRTGGNTEAFF
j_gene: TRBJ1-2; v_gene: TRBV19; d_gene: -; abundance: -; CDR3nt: TGTGCCAGTAGTATAGATCATGGGCCAGAAAGTGGCTACACCTTC; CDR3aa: CASSIDHGPESGYTF
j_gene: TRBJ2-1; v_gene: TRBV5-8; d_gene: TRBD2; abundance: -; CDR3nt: TGTGCCAGCAGCTTGGTCTGGGGGAGGGTAGCCCACAATGAGCAGTTCTTC; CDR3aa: CASSLVWGRVAHNEQFF
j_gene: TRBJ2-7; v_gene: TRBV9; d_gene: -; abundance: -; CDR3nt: TGTGCCAGCAGCGTAGCGGGCTACCCCTACGAGCAGTACTTC; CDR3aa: CASSVAGYPYEQYF
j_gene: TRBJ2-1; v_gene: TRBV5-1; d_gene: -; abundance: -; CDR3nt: TGCGCCAGCAGCTCCCCGGGGCCCAACTCCTACAATGAGCAGTTCTTC; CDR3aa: CASSSPGPNSYNEQFF
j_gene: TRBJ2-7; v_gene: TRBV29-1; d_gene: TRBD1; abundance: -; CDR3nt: TGCAGCGCCGGGACAGGATCCTACGAGCAGTACTTC; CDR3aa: CSAGTGSYEQYF
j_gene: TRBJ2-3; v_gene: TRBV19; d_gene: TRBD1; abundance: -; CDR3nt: TGTGCCAGTAGTAGACAGGGGGCGATGCAAGGTAGCACAGATACGCAGTATTTT; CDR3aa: CASSRQGAMQGSTDTQYF
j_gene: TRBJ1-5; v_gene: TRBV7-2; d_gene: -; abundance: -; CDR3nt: TGTGCCAGCAGCACTTCCGGGCGAAGCAATCAGCCCCAGCATTTT; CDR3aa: CASSTSGRSNQPQHF
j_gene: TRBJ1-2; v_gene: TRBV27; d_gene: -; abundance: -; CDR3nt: TGTGCCAGCAGTTTAATCGGTGGGGAAAACTATGGCTACACCTTC; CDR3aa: CASSLIGGENYGYTF